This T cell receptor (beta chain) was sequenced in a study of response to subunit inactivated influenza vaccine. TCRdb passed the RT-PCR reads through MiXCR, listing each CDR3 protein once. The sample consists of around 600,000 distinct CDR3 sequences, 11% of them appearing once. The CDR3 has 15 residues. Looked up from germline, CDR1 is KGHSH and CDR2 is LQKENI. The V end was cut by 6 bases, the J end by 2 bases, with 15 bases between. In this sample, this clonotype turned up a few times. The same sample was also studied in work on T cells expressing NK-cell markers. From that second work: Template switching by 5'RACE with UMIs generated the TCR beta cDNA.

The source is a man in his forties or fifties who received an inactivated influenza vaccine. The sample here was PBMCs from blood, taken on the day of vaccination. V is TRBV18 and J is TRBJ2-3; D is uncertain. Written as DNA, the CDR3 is TGTGCCAGCTCCCCGGGCAGCCTCATCACAGATACGCAGTATTTT. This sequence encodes CASSPGSLITDTQYF. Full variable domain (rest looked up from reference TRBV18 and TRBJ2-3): NAGVMQNPRHLVRRRGQEARLRCSPMKGHSHVYWYRQLPEEGLKFMVYLQKENIIDESGMPKERFSAEFPKEGPSILRIQQVVRGDSAAYFCASSPGSLITDTQYFGPGTRLTVL.